This T cell receptor beta chain was sequenced for a study of T-cell memory formation after mild COVID-19. TCRalpha and TCRbeta libraries used 5'RACE with constant-segment primers and UMIs. TCRdb used MiXCR to reprocess the 5' RACE reads, holding one entry per CDR3 protein. The repertoire includes approximately 580,000 distinct CDR3 sequences, approximately 20% of them detected once, and under 15% sits in the top ten. This CDR3 spans 14 amino acids. The trim removed 6 bases at V and 5 bases at J, leaving 9 bases unmatched. Study-wide findings and caveats: Some responding clones appeared in pre-infection memory, suggesting cross-reactive memory joined. Clones which contracted sat mainly in CM and EM if CD4+, and in EMRA if CD8+.

Comment on this clonotype: Its antigen is not identified.

This chain joins TRBV12-3 or TRBV12-4 and TRBJ2-5, with 7 nucleotides matching TRBD2. The source of this sequence is an adult woman who had mild COVID-19 (a few samples of this study predate the infection). Cell type and time point are not known. The sample taken for sequencing was PBMCs or a T cell subset sorted from them (not recorded which). The DNA for the CDR3 is TGTGCCAGCAGCGCGACTAGGGGAGGGGAGACCCAGTACTTC. Encoded protein: CASSATRGGETQYF.